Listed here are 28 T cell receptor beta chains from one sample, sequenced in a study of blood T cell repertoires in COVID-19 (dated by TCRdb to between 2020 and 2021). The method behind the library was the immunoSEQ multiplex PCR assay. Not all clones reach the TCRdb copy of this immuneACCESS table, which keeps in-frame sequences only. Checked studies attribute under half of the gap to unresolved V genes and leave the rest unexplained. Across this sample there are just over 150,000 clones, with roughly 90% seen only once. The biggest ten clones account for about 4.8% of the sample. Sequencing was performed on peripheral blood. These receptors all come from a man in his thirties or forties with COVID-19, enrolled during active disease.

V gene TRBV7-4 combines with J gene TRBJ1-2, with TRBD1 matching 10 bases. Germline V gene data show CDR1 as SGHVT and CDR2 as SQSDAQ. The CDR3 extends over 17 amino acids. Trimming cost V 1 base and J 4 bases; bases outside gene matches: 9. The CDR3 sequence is CASSLVTRTGGIYGYTF. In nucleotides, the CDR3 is TGTGCCAGCAGCTTAGTAACCCGGACAGGGGGGATCTATGGCTACACCTTC.

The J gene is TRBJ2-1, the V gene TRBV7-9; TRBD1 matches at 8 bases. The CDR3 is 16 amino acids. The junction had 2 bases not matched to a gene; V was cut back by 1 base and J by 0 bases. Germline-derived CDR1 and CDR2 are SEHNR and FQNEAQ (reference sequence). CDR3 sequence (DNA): TGTGCCAGCAGCTTAGATGGACAGGGCTCCTACAATGAGCAGTTCTTC. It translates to CASSLDGQGSYNEQFF.

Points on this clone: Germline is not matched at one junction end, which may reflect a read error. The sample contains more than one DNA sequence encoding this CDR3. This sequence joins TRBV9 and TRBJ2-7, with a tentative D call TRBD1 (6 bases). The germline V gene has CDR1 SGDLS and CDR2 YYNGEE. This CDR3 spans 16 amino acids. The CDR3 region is CASSVNRAGDSYEQYF. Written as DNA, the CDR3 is TGTGCCAGCAGCGTAAATAGGGCAGGGGATTCCTACGAGCAGTACTTT.

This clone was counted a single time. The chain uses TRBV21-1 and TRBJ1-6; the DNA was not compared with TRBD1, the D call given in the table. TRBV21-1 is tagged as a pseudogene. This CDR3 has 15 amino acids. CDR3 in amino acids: CASSKGQVGNSPLHF. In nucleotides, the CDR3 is TGTGCCAGCAGCAAGGGACAGGTCGGCAATTCACCCCTCCACTTT.

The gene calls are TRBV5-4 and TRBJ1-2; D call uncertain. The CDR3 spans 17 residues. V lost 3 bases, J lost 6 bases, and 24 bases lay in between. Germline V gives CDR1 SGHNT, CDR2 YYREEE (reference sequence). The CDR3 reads CASSSGSAQAFVNGYTF. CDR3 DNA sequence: TGTGCCAGCAGCTCTGGGTCGGCGCAGGCCTTCGTTAATGGCTACACCTTC. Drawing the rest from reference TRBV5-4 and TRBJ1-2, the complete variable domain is ETGVTQSPTHLIKTRGQQVTLRCSSQSGHNTVSWYQQALGQGPQFIFQYYREEENGRGNFPPRFSGLQFPNYSSELNVNALELDDSALYLCASSSGSAQAFVNGYTFGSGTRLTVV.

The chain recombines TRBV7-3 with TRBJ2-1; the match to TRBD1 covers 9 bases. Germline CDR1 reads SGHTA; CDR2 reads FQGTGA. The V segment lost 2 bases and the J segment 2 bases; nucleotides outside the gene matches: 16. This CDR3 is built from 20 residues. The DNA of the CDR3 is TGTGCCAGCAGCTTACACGTTACAGGGGGCGTTTTCAGGACCTACAATGAGCAGTTCTTC. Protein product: CASSLHVTGGVFRTYNEQFF.

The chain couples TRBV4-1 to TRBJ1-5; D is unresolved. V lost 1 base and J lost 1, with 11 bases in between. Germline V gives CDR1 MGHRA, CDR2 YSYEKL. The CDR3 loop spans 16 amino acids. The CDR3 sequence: CASSQGGSLSNQPQHF. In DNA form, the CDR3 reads TGCGCCAGCAGCCAAGGAGGCAGCCTAAGCAATCAGCCCCAGCATTTT.

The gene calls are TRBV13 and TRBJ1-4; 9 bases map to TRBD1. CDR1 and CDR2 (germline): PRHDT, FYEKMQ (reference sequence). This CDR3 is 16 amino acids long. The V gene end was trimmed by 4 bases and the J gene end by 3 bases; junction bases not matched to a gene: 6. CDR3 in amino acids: CASSYGTGLANEKLFF. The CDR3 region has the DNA TGTGCCAGCAGCTACGGGACAGGGCTGGCTAATGAAAAACTGTTTTTT.

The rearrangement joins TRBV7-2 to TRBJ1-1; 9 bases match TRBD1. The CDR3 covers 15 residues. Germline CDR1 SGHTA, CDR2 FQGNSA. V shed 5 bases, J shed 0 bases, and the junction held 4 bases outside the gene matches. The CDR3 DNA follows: TGTGCCAGCAGCCCCTGGACAGGGGTGAACACTGAAGCTTTCTTT. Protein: CASSPWTGVNTEAFF. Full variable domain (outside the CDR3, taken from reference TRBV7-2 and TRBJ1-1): GAGVSQSPSNKVTEKGKDVELRCDPISGHTALYWYRQSLGQGLEFLIYFQGNSAPDKSGLPSDRFSAERTGGSVSTLTIQRTQQEDSAVYLCASSPWTGVNTEAFFGQGTRLTVV.

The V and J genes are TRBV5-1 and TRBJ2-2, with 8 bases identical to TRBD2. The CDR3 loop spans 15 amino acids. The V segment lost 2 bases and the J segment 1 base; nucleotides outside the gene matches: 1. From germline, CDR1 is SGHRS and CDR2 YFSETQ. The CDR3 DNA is TGCGCCAGCAGCTTAGCGGGAGAGAACACCGGGGAGCTGTTTTTT. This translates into CASSLAGENTGELFF.

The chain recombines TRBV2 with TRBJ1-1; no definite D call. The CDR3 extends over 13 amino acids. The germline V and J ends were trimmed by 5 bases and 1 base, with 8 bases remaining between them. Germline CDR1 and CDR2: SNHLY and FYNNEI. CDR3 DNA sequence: TGTGCCAGCAGTCTGGAGACGAACACTGAAGCTTTCTTT. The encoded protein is CASSLETNTEAFF.

The CDR3 protein is CASIEDRSSSYEQYF. CDR3 coding DNA: TGTGCCAGCATCGAAGACAGGTCCAGCTCCTACGAGCAGTACTTC. The chain links TRBV21-1 to TRBJ2-7; TRBD1 is the table's D call and was not checked against the DNA. TRBV21-1 is described as a pseudogene. The CDR3 consists of 15 residues.

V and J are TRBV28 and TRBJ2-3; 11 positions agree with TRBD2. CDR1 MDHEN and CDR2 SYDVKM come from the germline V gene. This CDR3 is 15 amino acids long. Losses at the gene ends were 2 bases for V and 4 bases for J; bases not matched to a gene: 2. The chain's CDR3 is CASSLPSGRSDTQYF. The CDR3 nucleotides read TGTGCCAGCAGTTTACCTAGCGGGAGGTCAGATACGCAGTATTTT.

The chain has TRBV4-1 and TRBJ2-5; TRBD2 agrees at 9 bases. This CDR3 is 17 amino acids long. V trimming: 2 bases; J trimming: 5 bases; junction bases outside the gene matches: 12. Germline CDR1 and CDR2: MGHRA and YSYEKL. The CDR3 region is CASSQSPSAGGIETQYF. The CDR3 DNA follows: TGCGCCAGCAGCCAATCCCCGTCCGCGGGGGGGATTGAGACCCAGTACTTC.

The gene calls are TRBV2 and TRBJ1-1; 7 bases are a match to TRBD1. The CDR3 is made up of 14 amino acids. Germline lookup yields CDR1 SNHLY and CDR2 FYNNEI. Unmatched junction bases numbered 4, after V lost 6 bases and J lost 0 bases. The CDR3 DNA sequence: TGTGCCAGCAGGGTCGGACAGGTGAACACTGAAGCTTTCTTT. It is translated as CASRVGQVNTEAFF. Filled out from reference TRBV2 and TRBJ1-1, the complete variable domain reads EPEVTQTPSHQVTQMGQEVILRCVPISNHLYFYWYRQILGQKVEFLVSFYNNEISEKSEIFDDQFSVERPDGSNFTLKIRSTKLEDSAMYFCASRVGQVNTEAFFGQGTRLTVV.

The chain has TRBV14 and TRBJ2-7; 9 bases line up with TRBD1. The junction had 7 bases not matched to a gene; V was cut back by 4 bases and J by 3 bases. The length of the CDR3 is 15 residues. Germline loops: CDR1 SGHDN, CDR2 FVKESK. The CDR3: CASSLSGTGSYEQYF. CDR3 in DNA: TGTGCCAGCAGCCTCTCCGGGACAGGGAGCTACGAGCAGTACTTC.

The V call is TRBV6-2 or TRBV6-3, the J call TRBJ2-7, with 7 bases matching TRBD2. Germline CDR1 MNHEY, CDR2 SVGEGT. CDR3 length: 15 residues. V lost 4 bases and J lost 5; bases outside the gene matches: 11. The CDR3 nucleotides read TGTGCCAGCAGTTCCCGGGCGGGGGTAGGCAACGAGCAGTACTTC. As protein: CASSSRAGVGNEQYF.

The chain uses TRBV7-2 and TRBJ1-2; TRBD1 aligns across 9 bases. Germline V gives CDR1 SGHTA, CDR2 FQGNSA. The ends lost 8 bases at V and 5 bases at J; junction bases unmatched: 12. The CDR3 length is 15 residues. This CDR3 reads CASHKPGQGWYGYTF. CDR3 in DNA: TGTGCCAGCCATAAGCCGGGACAGGGATGGTATGGCTACACCTTC.

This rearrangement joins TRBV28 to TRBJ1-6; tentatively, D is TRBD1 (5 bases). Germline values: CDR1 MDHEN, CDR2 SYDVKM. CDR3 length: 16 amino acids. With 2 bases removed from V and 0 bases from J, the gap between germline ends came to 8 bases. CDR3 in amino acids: CASSLGGTSYNSPLHF. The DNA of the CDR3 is TGTGCCAGCAGTTTAGGAGGGACCTCCTATAATTCACCCCTCCACTTT.

For the CDR3, the DNA is TGTGCCAGCAGCTGGGACAGGGGGTACGAGCAGTACTTC. It yields the protein CASSWDRGYEQYF. The chain uses TRBV5-6 and TRBJ2-7; the match to TRBD1 covers 11 bases. V shed 3 bases and J 4 bases; nucleotides not matched to a gene: 0. The CDR3 contains 13 residues. The V gene's germline CDR1 is SGHDT and CDR2 YYEEEE.

The CDR3 sequence is CASSLGGERNTEAFF. The CDR3 DNA follows: TGTGCCAGCAGCTTAGGGGGGGAGAGGAACACTGAAGCTTTCTTT. J is TRBJ1-1 and V is TRBV7-6; D is perhaps TRBD1 (5 bases). Germline V gene lookup returns CDR1 SGHVS and CDR2 FNYEAQ. Trimming pared 1 base from V and 1 base from J, leaving 10 bases between. This CDR3 has 15 residues. The complete variable domain, with remaining parts taken from reference TRBV7-6 and TRBJ1-1, reads GAGVSQSPRYKVTKRGQDVALRCDPISGHVSLYWYRQALGQGPEFLTYFNYEAQQDKSGLPNDRFSAERPEGSISTLTIQRTEQRDSAMYRCASSLGGERNTEAFFGQGTRLTVV.

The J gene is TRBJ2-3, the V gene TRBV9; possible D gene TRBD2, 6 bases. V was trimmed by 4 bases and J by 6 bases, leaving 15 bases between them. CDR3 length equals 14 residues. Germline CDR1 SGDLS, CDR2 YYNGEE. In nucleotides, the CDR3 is TGTGCCAGCAGCCAGACGGGACTGGCCGATACGCAGTATTTT. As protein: CASSQTGLADTQYF.

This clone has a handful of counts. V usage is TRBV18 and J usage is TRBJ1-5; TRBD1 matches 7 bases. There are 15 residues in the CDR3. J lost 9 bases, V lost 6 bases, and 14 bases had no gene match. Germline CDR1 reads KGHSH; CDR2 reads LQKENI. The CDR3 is CASSATGTVPLPQHF. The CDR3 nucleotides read TGTGCCAGCTCGGCGACCGGGACAGTGCCCTTGCCCCAGCATTTT.

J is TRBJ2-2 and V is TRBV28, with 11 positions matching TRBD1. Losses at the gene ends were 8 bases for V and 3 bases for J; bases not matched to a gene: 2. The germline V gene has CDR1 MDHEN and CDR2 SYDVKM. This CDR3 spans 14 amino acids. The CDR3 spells CASRTGGDTGELFF. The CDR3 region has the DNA TGTGCCAGCCGGACAGGGGGCGACACCGGGGAGCTGTTTTTT.

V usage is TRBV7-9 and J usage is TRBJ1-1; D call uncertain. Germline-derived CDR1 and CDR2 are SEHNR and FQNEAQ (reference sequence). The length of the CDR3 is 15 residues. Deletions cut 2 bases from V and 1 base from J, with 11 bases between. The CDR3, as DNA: TGTGCCAGCAGCTTACGCGTCGGAGCGAACACTGAAGCTTTCTTT. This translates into CASSLRVGANTEAFF.

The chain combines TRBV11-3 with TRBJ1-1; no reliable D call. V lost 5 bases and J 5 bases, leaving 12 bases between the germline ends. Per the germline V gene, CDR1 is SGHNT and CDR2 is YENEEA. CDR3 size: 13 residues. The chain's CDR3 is CASSADTRTEAFF. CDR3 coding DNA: TGTGCCAGCAGCGCAGATACCCGAACTGAAGCTTTCTTT.

In DNA form, the CDR3 reads TGTGCCAGCAGTTCGGGACTCCCGAATTCACCCCTCCACTTT. It specifies CASSSGLPNSPLHF. This chain links TRBV27 with TRBJ1-6; tentatively, D is TRBD1 (5 bases). Germline CDR1 is MNHEY and CDR2 is SMNVEV (reference sequence). The CDR3 runs 14 residues. V was cut by 4 bases and J by 7 bases, with 11 bases left in between.

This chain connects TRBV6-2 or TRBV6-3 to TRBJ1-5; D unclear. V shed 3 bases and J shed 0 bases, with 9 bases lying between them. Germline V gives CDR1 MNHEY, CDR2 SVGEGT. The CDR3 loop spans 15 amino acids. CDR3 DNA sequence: TGTGCCAGCAGTTATCGTCGTAATAGCAATCAGCCCCAGCATTTT. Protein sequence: CASSYRRNSNQPQHF.